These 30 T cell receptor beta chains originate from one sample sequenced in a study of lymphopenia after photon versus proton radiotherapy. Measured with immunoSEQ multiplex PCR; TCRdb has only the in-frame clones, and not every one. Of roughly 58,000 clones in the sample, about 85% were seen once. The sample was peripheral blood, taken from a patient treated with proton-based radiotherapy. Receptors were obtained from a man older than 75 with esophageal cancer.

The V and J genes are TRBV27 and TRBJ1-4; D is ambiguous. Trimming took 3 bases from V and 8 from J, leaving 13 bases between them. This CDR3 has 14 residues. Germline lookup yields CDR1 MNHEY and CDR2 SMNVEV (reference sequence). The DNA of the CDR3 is TGTGCCAGCAGTTTGAGTTGGGGTGGAGAAAAACTGTTTTTT. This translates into CASSLSWGGEKLFF.

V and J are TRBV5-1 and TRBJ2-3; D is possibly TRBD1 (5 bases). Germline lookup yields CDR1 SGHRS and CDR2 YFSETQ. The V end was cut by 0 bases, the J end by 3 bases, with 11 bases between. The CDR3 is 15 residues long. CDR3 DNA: TGCGCCAGCAGCTTGGAGGGGTCTGGAACAGATACGCAGTATTTT. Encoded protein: CASSLEGSGTDTQYF.

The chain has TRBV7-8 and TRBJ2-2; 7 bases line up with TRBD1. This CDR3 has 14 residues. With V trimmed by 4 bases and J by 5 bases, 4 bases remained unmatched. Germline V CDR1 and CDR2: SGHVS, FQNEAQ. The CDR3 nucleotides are TGTGCCAGCAGCTCGGGACAGCCTACCGGGGAGCTGTTTTTT. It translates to CASSSGQPTGELFF.

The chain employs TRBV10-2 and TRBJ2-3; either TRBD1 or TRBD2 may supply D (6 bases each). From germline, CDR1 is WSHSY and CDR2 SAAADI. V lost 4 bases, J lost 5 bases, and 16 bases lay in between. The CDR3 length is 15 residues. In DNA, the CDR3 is TGCGCCAGCAGTGGGGGCGTGGGGGGCGGAGATACGCAGTATTTT. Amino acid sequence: CASSGGVGGGDTQYF.

The CDR3 protein is CATGRGLSSYNEQFF. DNA of the CDR3: TGTGCCACCGGGCGGGGACTGAGCTCCTACAATGAGCAGTTCTTC. The chain is built from TRBV11-2 and TRBJ2-1, with a tentative D call TRBD2 (6 bases). CDR1 and CDR2 (germline): SGHAT, FQNNGV. The CDR3 has 15 residues. Trimming cost V 10 bases and J 0 bases, with 16 bases left between them.

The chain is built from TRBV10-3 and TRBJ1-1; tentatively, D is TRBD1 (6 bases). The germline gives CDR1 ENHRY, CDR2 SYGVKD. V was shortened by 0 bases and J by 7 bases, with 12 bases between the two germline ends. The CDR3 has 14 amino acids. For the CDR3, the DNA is TGTGCCATCAGTGAGTCGGGGGCAAGGAATGAAGCTTTCTTT. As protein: CAISESGARNEAFF.

For the CDR3, the DNA is TGTGCCAGCAGCTTAGAGGGCTACTCCTACGAGCAGTACTTC. Translated, it gives CASSLEGYSYEQYF. The rearrangement uses TRBV11-2 and TRBJ2-7; no firm D call. Germline V gene data show CDR1 as SGHAT and CDR2 as FQNNGV. Trimming shortened V by 0 bases and J by 0 bases, and 6 bases separated the two germline ends. CDR3 length: 14 amino acids.

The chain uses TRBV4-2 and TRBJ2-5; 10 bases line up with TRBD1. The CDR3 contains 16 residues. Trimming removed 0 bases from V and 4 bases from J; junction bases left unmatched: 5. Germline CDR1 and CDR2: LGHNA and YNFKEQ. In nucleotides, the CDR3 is TGTGCCAGCAGCCAAGATGGGACAGGGGTGGGAGAGACCCAGTACTTC. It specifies CASSQDGTGVGETQYF.

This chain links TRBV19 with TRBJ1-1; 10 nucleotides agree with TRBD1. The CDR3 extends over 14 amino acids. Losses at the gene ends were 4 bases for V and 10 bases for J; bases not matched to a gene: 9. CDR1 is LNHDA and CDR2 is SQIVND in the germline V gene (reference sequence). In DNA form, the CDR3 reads TGTGCCAGTAGTACGGGACAGGGGCCCTTTCGAGCTTTCTTT. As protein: CASSTGQGPFRAFF.

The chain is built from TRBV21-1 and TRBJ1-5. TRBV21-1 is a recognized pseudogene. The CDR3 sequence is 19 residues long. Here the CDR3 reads CASSSRRRDDLFSNQPQHF. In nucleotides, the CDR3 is TGTGCCAGCAGCAGTAGAAGGCGGGACGATCTCTTCAGCAATCAGCCCCAGCATTTT.

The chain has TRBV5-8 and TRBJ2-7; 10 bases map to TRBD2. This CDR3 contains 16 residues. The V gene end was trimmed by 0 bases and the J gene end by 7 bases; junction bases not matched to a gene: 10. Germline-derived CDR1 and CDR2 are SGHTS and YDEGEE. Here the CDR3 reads CASSLAWLAGVGEQYF. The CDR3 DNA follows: TGTGCCAGCAGCTTGGCCTGGCTAGCGGGAGTTGGAGAGCAGTACTTC.

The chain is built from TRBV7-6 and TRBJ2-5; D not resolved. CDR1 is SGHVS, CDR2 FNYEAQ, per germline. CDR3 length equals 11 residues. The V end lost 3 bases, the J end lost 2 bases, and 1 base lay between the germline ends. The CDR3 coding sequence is TGTGCCAGCAGCTTGCAAGAGACCCAGTACTTC. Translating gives CASSLQETQYF.

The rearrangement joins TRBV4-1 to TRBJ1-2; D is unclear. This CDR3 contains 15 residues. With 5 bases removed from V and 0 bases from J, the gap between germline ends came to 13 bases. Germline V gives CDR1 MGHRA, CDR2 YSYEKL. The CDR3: CASSMWAVPNYGYTF. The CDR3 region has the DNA TGCGCCAGCAGCATGTGGGCAGTACCTAACTATGGCTACACCTTC.

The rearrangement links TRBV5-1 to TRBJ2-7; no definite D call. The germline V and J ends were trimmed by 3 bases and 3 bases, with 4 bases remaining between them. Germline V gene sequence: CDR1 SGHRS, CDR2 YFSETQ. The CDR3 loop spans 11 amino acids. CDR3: CASSWGYEQYF. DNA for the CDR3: TGCGCCAGCAGCTGGGGCTACGAGCAGTACTTC. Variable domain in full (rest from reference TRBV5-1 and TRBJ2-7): KAGVTQTPRYLIKTRGQQVTLSCSPISGHRSVSWYQQTPGQGLQFLFEYFSETQRNKGNFPGRFSGRQFSNSRSEMNVSTLELGDSALYLCASSWGYEQYFGPGTRLTVT.

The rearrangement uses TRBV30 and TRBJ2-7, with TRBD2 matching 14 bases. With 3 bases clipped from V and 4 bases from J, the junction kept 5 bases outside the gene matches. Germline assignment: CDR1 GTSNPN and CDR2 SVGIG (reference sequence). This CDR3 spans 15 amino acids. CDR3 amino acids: CAWSDGLAGGYEQYF. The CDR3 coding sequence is TGTGCCTGGAGCGATGGACTAGCGGGGGGATACGAGCAGTACTTC.

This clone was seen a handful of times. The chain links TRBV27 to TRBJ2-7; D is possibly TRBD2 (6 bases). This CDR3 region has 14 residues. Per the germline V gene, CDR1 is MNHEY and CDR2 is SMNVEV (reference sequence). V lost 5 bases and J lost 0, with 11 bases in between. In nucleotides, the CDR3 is TGTGCCAGCAGTATTAGCGGCGCCTCCTACGAGCAGTACTTC. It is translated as CASSISGASYEQYF.

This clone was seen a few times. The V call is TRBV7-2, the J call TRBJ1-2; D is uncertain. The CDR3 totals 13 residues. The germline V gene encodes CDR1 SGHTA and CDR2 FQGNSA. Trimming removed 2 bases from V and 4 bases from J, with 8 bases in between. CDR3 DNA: TGTGCCAGCAGCTTAAGGTCAGGCTATGGCTACACCTTC. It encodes CASSLRSGYGYTF.

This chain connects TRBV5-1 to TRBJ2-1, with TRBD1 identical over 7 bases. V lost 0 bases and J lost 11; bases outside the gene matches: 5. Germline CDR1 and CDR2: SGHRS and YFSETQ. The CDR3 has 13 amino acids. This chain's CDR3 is CASSLGDRSQQFF. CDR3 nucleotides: TGCGCCAGCAGCTTGGGGGACAGATCCCAGCAGTTCTTC. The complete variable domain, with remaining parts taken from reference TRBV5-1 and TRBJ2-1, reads KAGVTQTPRYLIKTRGQQVTLSCSPISGHRSVSWYQQTPGQGLQFLFEYFSETQRNKGNFPGRFSGRQFSNSRSEMNVSTLELGDSALYLCASSLGDRSQQFFGPGTRLTVL.

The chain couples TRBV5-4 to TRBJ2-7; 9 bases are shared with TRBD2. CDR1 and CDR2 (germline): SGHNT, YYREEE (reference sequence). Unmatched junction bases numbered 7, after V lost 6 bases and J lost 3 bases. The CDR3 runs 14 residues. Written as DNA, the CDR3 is TGTGCCAGCACCATAGCGGGGGACCACTACGAGCAGTACTTC. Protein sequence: CASTIAGDHYEQYF.

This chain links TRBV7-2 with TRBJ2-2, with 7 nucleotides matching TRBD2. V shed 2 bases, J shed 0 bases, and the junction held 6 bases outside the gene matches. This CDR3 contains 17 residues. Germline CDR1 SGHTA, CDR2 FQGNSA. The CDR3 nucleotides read TGTGCCAGCAGCTTAATCCCTCTAGCGGCGAACACCGGGGAGCTGTTTTTT. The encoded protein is CASSLIPLAANTGELFF. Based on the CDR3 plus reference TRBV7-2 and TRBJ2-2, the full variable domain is GAGVSQSPSNKVTEKGKDVELRCDPISGHTALYWYRQSLGQGLEFLIYFQGNSAPDKSGLPSDRFSAERTGGSVSTLTIQRTQQEDSAVYLCASSLIPLAANTGELFFGEGSRLTVL.

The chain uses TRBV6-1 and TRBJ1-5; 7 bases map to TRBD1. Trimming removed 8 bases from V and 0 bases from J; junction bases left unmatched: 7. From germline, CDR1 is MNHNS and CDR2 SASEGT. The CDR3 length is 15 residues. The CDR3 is CASLTGQYSNQPQHF. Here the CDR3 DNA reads TGTGCCAGCTTAACGGGACAGTATAGCAATCAGCCCCAGCATTTT.

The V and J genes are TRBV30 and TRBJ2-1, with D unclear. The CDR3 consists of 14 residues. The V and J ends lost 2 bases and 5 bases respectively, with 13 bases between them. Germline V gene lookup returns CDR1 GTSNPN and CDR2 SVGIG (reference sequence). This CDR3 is CAWSPPLRNNEQFF. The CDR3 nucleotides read TGTGCCTGGAGTCCCCCCCTAAGGAACAATGAGCAGTTCTTC.

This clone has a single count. As DNA, the CDR3 is TGTGCCAGTAGTCAACTAGCGGGGGGGTTCTACGAGCAGTACTTC. As protein: CASSQLAGGFYEQYF. The V call is TRBV19, the J call TRBJ2-7; the match to TRBD2 covers 13 bases. Germline-derived CDR1 and CDR2 are LNHDA and SQIVND (reference sequence). CDR3 length: 15 residues. V shed 5 bases and J 3 bases; nucleotides not matched to a gene: 4.

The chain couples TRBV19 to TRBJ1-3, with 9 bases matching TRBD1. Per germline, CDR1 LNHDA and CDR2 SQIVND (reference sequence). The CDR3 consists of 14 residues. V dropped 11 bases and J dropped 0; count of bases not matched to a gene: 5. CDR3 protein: CASQTGGSGNTIYF. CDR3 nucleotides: TGTGCCTCCCAGACAGGGGGCTCTGGAAACACCATATATTTT.

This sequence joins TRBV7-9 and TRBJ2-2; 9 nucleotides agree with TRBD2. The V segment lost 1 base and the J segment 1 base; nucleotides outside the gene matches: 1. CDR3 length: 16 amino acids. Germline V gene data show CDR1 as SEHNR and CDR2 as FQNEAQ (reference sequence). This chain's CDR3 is CASSLGLAENTGELFF. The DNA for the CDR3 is TGTGCCAGCAGCTTAGGACTAGCGGAGAACACCGGGGAGCTGTTTTTT. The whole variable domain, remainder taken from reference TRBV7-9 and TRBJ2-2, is DTGVSQNPRHKITKRGQNVTFRCDPISEHNRLYWYRQTLGQGPEFLTYFQNEAQLEKSRLLSDRFSAERPKGSFSTLEIQRTEQGDSAMYLCASSLGLAENTGELFFGEGSRLTVL.

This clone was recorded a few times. The CDR3 is CASSLNEGIRNTIYF. The CDR3 coding sequence is TGTGCCAGCAGCTTAAACGAGGGGATTCGAAACACCATATATTTT. This chain joins TRBV7-9 and TRBJ1-3; D possibly corresponds to TRBD1 (5 bases). CDR3 size: 15 residues. The germline CDR1 and CDR2 sequences are SEHNR and FQNEAQ (reference sequence). The V gene lost 2 bases and the J gene lost 5 bases, with 13 bases spanning the gap.

The CDR3 is CASSLGREETQYF. The CDR3 DNA sequence: TGTGCCAGCAGCTTGGGCAGGGAAGAGACCCAGTACTTC. This chain links TRBV5-4 with TRBJ2-5; the D gene is possibly TRBD1 (5 bases). The germline V and J ends were trimmed by 0 bases and 3 bases, with 6 bases remaining between them. Germline V gene sequence: CDR1 SGHNT, CDR2 YYREEE (reference sequence). CDR3 size: 13 residues.

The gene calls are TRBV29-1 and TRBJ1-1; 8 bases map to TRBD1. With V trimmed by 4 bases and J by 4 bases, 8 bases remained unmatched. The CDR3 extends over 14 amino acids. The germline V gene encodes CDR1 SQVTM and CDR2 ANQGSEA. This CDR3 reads CSVAPGQALTEAFF. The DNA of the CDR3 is TGCAGCGTTGCACCGGGACAGGCTCTCACTGAAGCTTTCTTT.

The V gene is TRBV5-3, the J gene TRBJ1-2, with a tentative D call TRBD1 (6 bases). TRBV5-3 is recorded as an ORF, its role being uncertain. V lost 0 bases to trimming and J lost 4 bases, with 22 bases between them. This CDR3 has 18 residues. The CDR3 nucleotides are TGTGCCAGAAGCTTGGGTTTTAGGACCAGGGGATTAGGCTATGGCTACACCTTC. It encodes CARSLGFRTRGLGYGYTF.

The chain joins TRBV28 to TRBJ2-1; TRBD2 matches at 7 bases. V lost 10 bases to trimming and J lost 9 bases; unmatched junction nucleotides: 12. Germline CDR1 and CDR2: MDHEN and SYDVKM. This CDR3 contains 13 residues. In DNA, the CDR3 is TGTGCCACCACCACTAGCGTAAACGGTGAGCAGTTCTTC. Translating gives CATTTSVNGEQFF.